A selection of T cell receptor beta chains follows, all from one sample in a study of PD-L1 blockade in urothelial cancer. TCRdb's table, derived via immunoSEQ multiplex PCR, lists solely in-frame clones and lacks some. This table has 20,000 to 25,000 clones, around 90% appearing once. The sample here was PBMCs, taken around atezolizumab (anti-PD-L1) treatment. These receptors were taken from a woman in her fifties or sixties with urothelial cancer. The CDR3 runs from the conserved cysteine through the conserved F or W. The D gene is left open where the match is weak. Rows may omit the clone size; those that give it use once, few, many or a size class.

V gene	J gene	clone size	D gene	CDR3 DNA	CDR3 protein
TRBV27	TRBJ1-1	NA	NA	TGTGCCAGCAAACGCTGGAGAGGGGGGGAAACTGAAGCTTTCTTT	CASKRWRGGETEAFF
TRBV4-1	TRBJ1-5	once	NA	TGCGCCAGCAGCCAACCAGGGGAAGGAGGTCAGCCCCAGCATTTT	CASSQPGEGGQPQHF
TRBV19	TRBJ1-1	NA	NA	TGTGCCAGTAGAGCAGGGGTAACTGAAGCTTTCTTT	CASRAGVTEAFF
TRBV5-1	TRBJ2-7	NA	NA	TGCGCCAGCAGCTTGGCCGGACTCCTCTCCGAGCAGTACTTC	CASSLAGLLSEQYF
TRBV11-1	TRBJ2-3	NA	TRBD2	TGTGCCAGCGGCTGGACTAGCGGGAAAGGAGATACGCAGTATTTT	CASGWTSGKGDTQYF
TRBV18	TRBJ2-1	once	TRBD2	TGTGCCAGCTCTTCCCCTACTAGCGGGATCTACAATGAGCAGTTCTTC	CASSSPTSGIYNEQFF
TRBV28	TRBJ2-3	NA	NA	TGTGCCAGCCATTCACAGGGAAAGGGGACAGATACGCAGTATTTT	CASHSQGKGTDTQYF
TRBV6-6	TRBJ2-5	NA	NA	TGTGCCAGCAGTTACGGGGCTAGCGACCAAGAGACCCAGTACTTC	CASSYGASDQETQYF
TRBV11-2	TRBJ2-7	NA	NA	TGTGCCAGCAGCGCCAACAGGGAGAGCTCCTACGAGCAGTACTTC	CASSANRESSYEQYF
TRBV5-1	TRBJ1-1	NA	NA	TGCGCCAGCAGCTTGGACAGGAACACTGAAGCTTTCTTT	CASSLDRNTEAFF
TRBV18	TRBJ2-1	once	NA	TGTGCCAGCTCACCCCTCGTCAGCAATGAGCAGTTCTTC	CASSPLVSNEQFF
TRBV5-8	TRBJ2-3	NA	TRBD1	TGTGCCAGCAGCCGGGGGGACAGGGGGAGTACAGATACGCAGTATTTT	CASSRGDRGSTDTQYF
TRBV29-1	TRBJ2-7	NA	TRBD2	TGCAGCGTCGGGACTAGCGGGAGTGGGTACTTC	CSVGTSGSGYF
TRBV9	TRBJ1-1	NA	TRBD1	TGTGCCAGCAGCACCTCGACAGGGGGCACTGAAGCTTTCTTT	CASSTSTGGTEAFF
TRBV4-1	TRBJ1-1	few	NA	TGCGCCAGCAGCCAAGATTTGACGGAGGCTTTCTTT	CASSQDLTEAFF
TRBV2	TRBJ2-5	NA	NA	TGTGCCAGCAGTGTCCGGGCCCAAAGCGGAGAGACCCAGTACTTC	CASSVRAQSGETQYF
TRBV28	TRBJ1-3	NA	NA	TGTGCCAGCGGGGGCGGGTCTTCTGGAAACACCATATATTTT	CASGGGSSGNTIYF
TRBV29-1	TRBJ2-1	few	TRBD2	TGCAGCGTCACCTCTGGCGGGAGGTCCTACAATGAGCAGTTCTTC	CSVTSGGRSYNEQFF
TRBV7-8	TRBJ2-3	NA	TRBD2	TGTGCCAGCAGCTTAGGATTCGGGCGGGAGCTCGGTGGGGGCACAGATACGCAGTATTTT	CASSLGFGRELGGGTDTQYF
TRBV6-1	TRBJ2-7	NA	TRBD2	TGTGCCAGCAGCCCTAGCGGTTCCTACGAGCAGTACTTC	CASSPSGSYEQYF